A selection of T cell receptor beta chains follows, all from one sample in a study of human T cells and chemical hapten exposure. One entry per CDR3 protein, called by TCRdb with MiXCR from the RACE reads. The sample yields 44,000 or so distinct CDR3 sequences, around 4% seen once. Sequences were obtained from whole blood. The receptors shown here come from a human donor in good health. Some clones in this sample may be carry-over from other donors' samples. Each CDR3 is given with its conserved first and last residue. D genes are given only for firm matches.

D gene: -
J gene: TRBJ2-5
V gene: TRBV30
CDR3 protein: CAWNEAGETQYF

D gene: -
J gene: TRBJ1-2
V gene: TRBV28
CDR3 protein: CASSFSPYGYTF

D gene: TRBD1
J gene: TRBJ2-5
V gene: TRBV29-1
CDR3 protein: CSVGQGPGTQYF

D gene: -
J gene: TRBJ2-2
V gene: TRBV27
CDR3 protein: CASSRRTENTGELFF

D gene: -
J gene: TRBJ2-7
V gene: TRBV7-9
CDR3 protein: CASSLDPDGEQYF

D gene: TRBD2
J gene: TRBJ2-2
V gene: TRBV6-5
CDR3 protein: CASSPVGSGSKGGELFF

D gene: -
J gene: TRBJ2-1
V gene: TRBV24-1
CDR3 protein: CATSGYPQVESYNEQFF

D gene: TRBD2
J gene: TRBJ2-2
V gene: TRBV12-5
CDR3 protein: CASGLASGTGELFF

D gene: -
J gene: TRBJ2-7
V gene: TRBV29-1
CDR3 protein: CSVEDDPDGTYEQYF

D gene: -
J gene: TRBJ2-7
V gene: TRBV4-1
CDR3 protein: CASSQVYAGQGYEQYF

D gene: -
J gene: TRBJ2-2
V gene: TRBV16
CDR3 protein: CASSHPTGELFF

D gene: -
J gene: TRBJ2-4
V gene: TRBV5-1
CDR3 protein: CASSLEGTKNIQYF

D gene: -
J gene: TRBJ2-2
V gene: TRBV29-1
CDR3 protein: CSAEGGEKTGELFF

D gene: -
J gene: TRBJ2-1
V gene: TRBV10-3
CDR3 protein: CAISVRNEQFF